This T cell receptor beta chain was identified in a study of shared clonotypes between healthy human individuals (dated by TCRdb to 2019 to 2021). Study-wide context: The cohort included three men and two women between 18 and 49 years of age. For each donor, three plates each were used for CD4 naive and CD4 memory, two plates were used for CD8 naive, and one plate was used for CD8 memory. The study deeply sequenced blood TCR repertoires of about five healthy adults to estimate repertoire size and the extent of clonotype sharing between individuals. To increase sequencing depth and limit assay-specific biases, TCR repertoire library preparation and sequencing were carried out by different laboratories using diverse techniques. Between about 0.8 and 9 billion PBMCs per donor were obtained by leukapheresis.

Donors were healthy HIV-negative adults with no recently reported acute infections or vaccinations. Every donor was a Caucasian adult residing in Nashville, Tennessee, USA. CD4+ T cells were enriched through magnetic negative selection, after which naive cells were positively selected on CD45RA and the remaining negative fraction served as the memory subset. Blood was obtained by leukapheresis, after which PBMCs were separated by Ficoll-Histopaque density gradient centrifugation and cryopreserved in liquid nitrogen vapor phase. Analytical flow cytometry was used to check the purity and quantity of every magnetically sorted T cell population. From each sorted fraction, genomic DNA was isolated and quantified by UV absorbance on a Nanodrop 2000c. This clone was counted once. Its antigen has not been determined. Base qualities are missing; no much larger clone stands one base away. Study-wide conclusions, independent of this receptor: Sharing across a handful of donors was observed for roughly 5% of naive CD4, over 3% of naive CD8, over 2% of memory CD4, and roughly 0.43% of memory CD8 clonotypes. Higher generation probabilities were observed for clonotypes shared by all four sorted-subset donors than for non-shared clonotypes. Sampling was restricted to blood, and TCR repertoires in tissues likely differ from the TCR repertoires found in blood. Even with the large sequencing depth, rarefaction of the sorted-subset datasets indicated that sequencing was incomplete. The small number of donors limited the genetic and exposure-history diversity represented. Pairwise subsampling indicated that sequencing depth was expected to affect the degree of clonotype sharing among donors. Naive subsets generally had larger estimated clonotype richness than memory subsets did.

CDR1 and CDR2 (MGHRA, YSYEKL) derive from the germline V gene. V loses 0 bases of germline sequence and J loses 11 bases, and the interval between the two ends is 17 bases. The CDR3, from cysteine to phenylalanine, totals 15 residues. Only the CDR3 region is kept as DNA, spanning 45 bases read in frame from base 1. Using the deep immunoSEQ assay, TCR CDR3 regions were amplified from genomic DNA by multiplex PCR. Genomic DNA extracted from each cell subset was distributed evenly over all wells of several immunoSEQ 96-well plates, and each plate served as one replicate. For sorted subsets, each replicate PCR was loaded with 200 ng genomic DNA, equivalent to roughly 30,000 T cell genomes. The purified libraries were quantified using a Qubit 3.0 fluorometer, sized with a Bioanalyzer 2100, and then quantified again using the KAPA Library Quantification kit. Every immunoSEQ 96-well plate was sequenced on a separate single-read 150-cycle Illumina NextSeq 550 flow cell. On the study's bioinformatics: The immunoSEQ output contained only junctional sequences without quality scores, so filtering could not match that applied to full-length reads. To assign V/J genes and CDR3, sequences were annotated using PyIR, a Python wrapper for IgBLAST v1.9, with IMGT germline references. Any read was removed if the V/J assignment was weak (E-value above 1e-6), the CDR3 was missing, or the read contained stop codons, out-of-frame junctions, or ambiguous translated residues. V3J clonotypes were defined as sequences sharing an identical inferred V gene, J gene, and CDR3 amino acid sequence. To compute the percentage overlap between repertoires, the number of shared unique clonotypes was divided by the size of the smaller repertoire. Richness of each repertoire was evaluated using RTK rarefaction, the Chao1 estimator, and Recon v2.1 estimates of unobserved clonotypes. For all TCRbeta clonotypes obtained by the gDNA method from a handful of donors, generation probabilities were computed with OLGA. TCRdb's version of the immuneACCESS table is confined to in-frame rearrangements and falls short of the full clone set. An unresolved V gene accounts for under half of the shortfall where checked; the remainder is of unknown origin. V and J calls and clone size follow that table, whereas D and trimming were derived from the DNA. The sample yields some 680,000 clones; roughly 73% were counted once. The ten largest make up more than 1.5% of the sample.

Material: memory CD4+ T cells sorted from blood. This sample's cell subset or site label indicates: CD45RA-negative fraction. The V and J genes are TRBV4-1 and TRBJ1-3; 6 matching bases give a weak D call of TRBD1. The receptor was isolated from a woman in her 30s in good health. The nucleotides read TGCGCCAGCAGCCAAGATAAGGGGACACTGCTTTCCATATATTTT. This translates into CASSQDKGTLLSIYF.